Each of the 18 T cell receptor beta chains below was sequenced from the same sample in a study of vaccination effects on CD4 cells after COVID-19. Some clones are missing from TCRdb's copy, which holds only in-frame ones; the method was immunoSEQ multiplex PCR. Here the sample spans roughly 70,000 clones, 73% being singletons. Prior to sequencing, the ViraFEST assay stimulated PBMC with viral peptide pools, which expanded the antigen-specific CD4+ T cells. Having been cultured for roughly 11 days, the cells underwent CD4+ T cell isolation. A positive SARS-CoV-2 PCR test fell between March and December 2020. Their target antigens are unknown. Sequenced here: CD4+ T cells from PBMCs cultured with HIV peptides, sampled before COVID-19 vaccination. Subset denoted: HIV-1 Nef peptide pool negative control/reference culture. All receptors come from a human donor who had a prior SARS-CoV-2 infection.

The V and J genes are TRBV1 and TRBJ2-7. TRBV1 is a recognized pseudogene. The CDR3 is 13 residues long. CDR3 in amino acids: CTSSHTGPGEQYF. CDR3 DNA: TGCACCAGCAGCCACACGGGACCAGGAGAGCAGTACTTC.

The rearrangement joins TRBV19 to TRBJ1-5; 8 bases are a match to TRBD1. The germline V gene has CDR1 LNHDA and CDR2 SQIVND (reference sequence). J lost 2 bases, V lost 1 base, and 1 base had no gene match. The CDR3 runs 15 residues. This CDR3 reads CASSIAGGRNQPQHF. CDR3 coding DNA: TGTGCCAGTAGTATAGCAGGGGGCCGCAATCAGCCCCAGCATTTT.

The gene calls are TRBV6-5 and TRBJ1-2; the match to TRBD1 covers 7 bases. Per germline, CDR1 MNHEY and CDR2 SVGAGI. The CDR3 consists of 14 residues. The trim removed 6 bases at V and 4 bases at J, leaving 8 bases unmatched. The DNA of the CDR3 is TGTGCCAGCAGAGACAGGGTGATCATCTATGGCTACACCTTC. Translating gives CASRDRVIIYGYTF.

This chain joins TRBV5-1 and TRBJ1-2; weak D call: TRBD1 (5 bases). V was trimmed by 1 base and J by 8 bases, leaving 21 bases between them. The CDR3 has 16 amino acids. Germline loops: CDR1 SGHRS, CDR2 YFSETQ. CDR3 region: CASSLLLGGVYGGYTF. CDR3 in DNA: TGCGCCAGCAGCTTGCTTCTTGGAGGGGTCTATGGCGGCTACACCTTC. Full variable domain (missing parts from reference TRBV5-1 and TRBJ1-2): KAGVTQTPRYLIKTRGQQVTLSCSPISGHRSVSWYQQTPGQGLQFLFEYFSETQRNKGNFPGRFSGRQFSNSRSEMNVSTLELGDSALYLCASSLLLGGVYGGYTFGSGTRLTVV.

This clone was seen a handful of times. The rearrangement links TRBV27 to TRBJ1-2, with 7 bases fitting TRBD1. J lost 2 bases, V lost 5 bases, and 11 bases had no gene match. CDR3 size: 16 residues. Germline values: CDR1 MNHEY, CDR2 SMNVEV (reference sequence). The CDR3 sequence is CASSLSRTGGNYGYTF. The CDR3 DNA is TGTGCCAGCAGTCTGAGTCGGACAGGCGGCAACTATGGCTACACCTTC.

This rearrangement joins TRBV12-3 or TRBV12-4 to TRBJ2-7; unclear D gene. CDR3 length: 13 amino acids. V was cut by 5 bases and J by 5 bases, with 13 bases left in between. The DNA for the CDR3 is TGTGCCAGCAGTAGGGTCAGGCTCAACGAGCAGTACTTC. Protein product: CASSRVRLNEQYF.

This chain links TRBV5-1 with TRBJ1-3; no reliable D call. The CDR3 runs 17 residues. CDR1 and CDR2 (germline): SGHRS, YFSETQ. The V end was cut by 4 bases, the J end by 0 bases, with 17 bases between. CDR3 amino acids: CASSPRGGNVSGNTIYF. DNA of the CDR3: TGCGCCAGCAGCCCCCGGGGAGGAAACGTCTCTGGAAACACCATATATTTT.

V gene TRBV6-5 combines with J gene TRBJ1-2, with TRBD1 as a possible D gene (5 bases). The V and J ends lost 2 bases and 8 bases respectively, with 15 bases between them. Germline V gene lookup returns CDR1 MNHEY and CDR2 SVGAGI. CDR3 length equals 14 residues. CDR3 in DNA: TGTGCCAGCAGTTACCCAACCGGGCGGGGGGGCTACACCTTC. Protein product: CASSYPTGRGGYTF.

The V and J genes are TRBV20-1 and TRBJ2-5, with 9 bases lining up with TRBD2. V shed 3 bases, J shed 2 bases, and the junction held 13 bases outside the gene matches. CDR3 length equals 17 residues. Germline V gene data show CDR1 as DFQATT and CDR2 as SNEGSKA (reference sequence). The CDR3 region has the DNA TGCAGTGCTAGTCGTTCTCTGGCTAGCGGGACTCAAGAGACCCAGTACTTC. This codes for CSASRSLASGTQETQYF.

CDR3 sequence (DNA): TGTGCCATCAGTGAGAGGTCTAGCAGCACAGATACGCAGTATTTT. Protein sequence: CAISERSSSTDTQYF. The genes are TRBV10-3 and TRBJ2-3; D perhaps matches TRBD2 (5 bases). Trimming pared 2 bases from V and 0 bases from J, leaving 9 bases between. The CDR3 contains 15 residues. The germline V gene has CDR1 ENHRY and CDR2 SYGVKD.

The V gene is TRBV6-5, the J gene TRBJ1-2; 7 bases are a match to TRBD1. The CDR3 has 12 residues. Germline values: CDR1 MNHEY, CDR2 SVGAGI. The V and J ends lost 6 bases and 8 bases, in that order; junction bases with no gene match: 6. The CDR3 sequence is CASSAGTVGYTF. CDR3 sequence (DNA): TGTGCCAGCAGCGCGGGGACAGTAGGCTACACCTTC.

This clone was counted between two and nine times. The chain employs TRBV11-2 and TRBJ2-4, with D perhaps matching TRBD1 or TRBD2 (6 bases each). Trimming left V 2 bases short and J 8 bases short, with 13 bases between. The CDR3 spans 14 residues. CDR1 and CDR2 from the germline V gene are SGHAT and FQNNGV. This chain's CDR3 is CASSLFGGIDIQYF. CDR3 DNA: TGTGCCAGCAGCTTATTCGGGGGCATAGACATTCAGTACTTC.

This sequence joins TRBV7-9 and TRBJ2-2, with D tentatively TRBD2 (6 bases). The CDR3 has 14 residues. CDR1 is SEHNR, CDR2 FQNEAQ, per germline (reference sequence). V lost 2 bases and J lost 6, with 10 bases in between. The CDR3 bases are TGTGCCAGCAGCTTACTTTCGGGGGCCGGGGAGCTGTTTTTT. Translation: CASSLLSGAGELFF.

This rearrangement joins TRBV30 to TRBJ1-1; D uncertain. Per germline, CDR1 GTSNPN and CDR2 SVGIG (reference sequence). CDR3 length: 18 residues. V gave up 3 bases and J gave up 1 base, with 24 bases separating them. This CDR3 reads CAWSAPGKVAGQNTEAFF. Written as DNA, the CDR3 is TGTGCCTGGAGCGCTCCCGGAAAGGTGGCAGGCCAGAACACTGAAGCTTTCTTT.

The chain uses TRBV5-8 and TRBJ2-2; D remains unclear. Germline V lookup: CDR1 SGHTS, CDR2 YDEGEE. The CDR3 spans 12 residues. The germline V and J ends were trimmed by 1 base and 6 bases, with 4 bases remaining between them. CDR3 sequence (DNA): TGTGCCAGCAGCTTGTGGTCCGGGGAGCTGTTTTTT. This sequence encodes CASSLWSGELFF. The variable domain in full, with the rest retrieved from reference TRBV5-8 and TRBJ2-2, is EAGVTQSPTHLIKTRGQQATLRCSPISGHTSVYWYQQALGLGLQFLLWYDEGEERNRGNFPPRFSGRQFPNYSSELNVNALELEDSALYLCASSLWSGELFFGEGSRLTVL.

V is TRBV7-3 and J is TRBJ2-3; 11 positions agree with TRBD2. With V trimmed by 0 bases and J by 1 base, 0 bases remained unmatched. This CDR3 is 16 amino acids long. From germline, CDR1 is SGHTA and CDR2 FQGTGA. CDR3 sequence reads: CASSLTSGRGTDTQYF. DNA of the CDR3: TGTGCCAGCAGCTTAACTAGCGGGAGGGGCACAGATACGCAGTATTTT.

The genes are TRBV2 and TRBJ2-7; a possible D gene is TRBD1 (5 bases). Germline lookup yields CDR1 SNHLY and CDR2 FYNNEI. V gave up 3 bases and J gave up 2 bases, with 8 bases separating them. The CDR3 contains 13 residues. CDR3 coding DNA: TGTGCCAGCAGTGAGAGACAGACCTACGAGCAGTACTTC. Amino acid sequence: CASSERQTYEQYF.

This clone has just a few counts. The V call is TRBV10-3, the J call TRBJ2-7, with D perhaps TRBD1 (5 bases). Trimming took off 4 bases at V and 0 bases at J, with 16 bases between the two ends. The CDR3 contains 16 residues. Germline-derived CDR1 and CDR2 are ENHRY and SYGVKD. The CDR3 is CAISGGGSSGSYEQYF. CDR3 nucleotide sequence: TGTGCCATCAGTGGGGGCGGCAGTTCGGGCTCCTACGAGCAGTACTTC.